The sequence of this T cell receptor (beta chain) was determined in a study of T cells in Graves' hyperthyroidism and ophthalmopathy. Study results and limitations: Blood held most thyroid clonotypes expanded above 0.001 frequency. Model predictions of ophthalmopathy came a median roughly 6.7 months before onset.

Turning to this clonotype: Its antigen is not known.

It was uncontrolled infection, other autoimmune disease, pregnancy or lactation that excluded patients. The diagnoses drew upon clinical symptoms, serum thyroxine and TRAb, thyroid ultrasound and orbital computed tomography. This CDR3 is 18 amino acids long. From germline, CDR1 is SGHAT and CDR2 FQNNGV. Trimming cost V 3 bases and J 9 bases, with 24 bases left between them. Amplified TCR beta CDR3 regions derived from RNA transcripts. Carried out on the TCR CDR3, a first-round RT-PCR used the HTBI primer set. Using its own MiXCR run on the multiplex PCR reads, TCRdb lists one record per CDR3 protein. The sample contains more than 550,000 distinct CDR3 sequences, roughly 45% of which appear only once.

The genes are TRBV11-2 and TRBJ1-6; a weak D match, TRBD1 (6 bases). This sequence originates from an adult man with Graves' disease, either hyperthyroidism or ophthalmopathy (not recorded which). Sequencing was carried out using peripheral blood or thyroid tissue (not recorded which). The CDR3, as DNA: TGTGCCAGCAGCTTGGCTAGGGGGAGGCGACGGGGCATTTCACCCCTCCACTTT. As protein: CASSLARGRRRGISPLHF.